The rows below give T cell receptor beta chains drawn from one sample of a study of shared clonotypes between healthy human individuals. Some clones are missing from TCRdb's copy, which holds only in-frame ones; the method was immunoSEQ multiplex PCR. The table lists about 2.4 million clones, 90% to 95% of them singletons. Sequences were obtained from naive CD4+ T cells sorted from blood. The receptors derive from a man aged 18 to 30 in good health. CDR3s include the opening cysteine and the closing phenylalanine or tryptophan. The order of the fields is clone size, J gene, V gene, CDR3 protein. Not all rows give a size; the values are once, few, many and, for expanded clones, a class.

clone_size: -
j_call: TRBJ2-5
v_call: TRBV15
cdr3_aa: CATSRRVPRVRETQYF

clone_size: -
j_call: TRBJ2-1
v_call: TRBV30
cdr3_aa: CAWGTGGADEQFF

clone_size: few
j_call: TRBJ1-1
v_call: TRBV11-3
cdr3_aa: CASRGLGTEAFF

clone_size: -
j_call: TRBJ2-7
v_call: TRBV7-3
cdr3_aa: CASREAGHEQYF

clone_size: once
j_call: TRBJ1-3
v_call: TRBV2
cdr3_aa: CASSENSVWNTIYF

clone_size: -
j_call: TRBJ2-7
v_call: TRBV18
cdr3_aa: CASSPPGRADYEQYF

clone_size: few
j_call: TRBJ1-5
v_call: TRBV18
cdr3_aa: CASSPDNSNQPQHF

clone_size: -
j_call: TRBJ2-7
v_call: TRBV5-1
cdr3_aa: CASSFDADGPYEQYF

clone_size: -
j_call: TRBJ2-4
v_call: TRBV30
cdr3_aa: CAWSPIRTSGDTAKNIQYF

clone_size: -
j_call: TRBJ2-7
v_call: TRBV5-5
cdr3_aa: CASSPLLGGASYEQYF

clone_size: -
j_call: TRBJ2-7
v_call: TRBV4-1
cdr3_aa: CASSQDISTGRRDEQYF

clone_size: -
j_call: TRBJ1-1
v_call: TRBV7-2
cdr3_aa: CASSLVGLLNTEAFF

clone_size: -
j_call: TRBJ2-2
v_call: TRBV6-1
cdr3_aa: CASSDQGAIAGELFF

clone_size: -
j_call: TRBJ2-2
v_call: TRBV6-1
cdr3_aa: CASSRGANTGELFF